The 17 T cell receptor beta chains given below trace back to one sample, sequenced in a study of T cell repertoires in cytomegalovirus infection. One entry per CDR3 protein results from TCRdb running MiXCR on the reads. Here the sample spans about 130,000 distinct CDR3 sequences, under 30% being singletons. No cognate antigen is known for these TCRs. Specimen: PBMCs, sequenced either directly or after in vitro stimulation (not recorded which). Receptors originate from a human donor in good health (CMV status not recorded). Some clones in this sample may be carry-over from other donors' samples.

This clonotype was seen more than once but under ten times. This chain uses TRBV7-8 with TRBJ2-2; TRBD2 matches at 10 bases. The CDR3 runs to 16 residues. Germline CDR1 SGHVS, CDR2 FQNEAQ. Germline trimming cut 5 bases from V and 5 bases from J; bases unmatched to any gene: 8. CDR3 sequence reads: CASSGAGGPETGELFF. In DNA form, the CDR3 reads TGTGCCAGCAGCGGAGCGGGAGGGCCTGAAACCGGGGAGCTGTTTTTT.

V is TRBV10-3 and J is TRBJ2-7, with TRBD2 matching over 9 bases. J was trimmed by 2 bases and V by 10 bases; bases with no gene match: 6. The CDR3 contains 13 residues. In germline, CDR1 is ENHRY, CDR2 SYGVKD. The CDR3 is CATRLAATYEQYF. The CDR3 DNA reads TGTGCCACCCGACTAGCGGCTACCTACGAGCAGTACTTC.

In its sample, this clonotype was seen a few times. The chain uses TRBV6-2 or TRBV6-3 and TRBJ2-3, with TRBD2 matching over 10 bases. The CDR3 totals 15 residues. J lost 5 bases, V lost 6 bases, and 8 bases had no gene match. The germline CDR1 and CDR2 sequences are MNHEY and SVGEGT. This chain's CDR3 is CASRSALAGEDTQYF. The CDR3 nucleotides are TGTGCCAGCAGGTCCGCTCTAGCGGGAGAAGATACGCAGTATTTT.

The chain carries TRBV11-2 and TRBJ1-5; maybe TRBD1 (5 bases). The CDR3 is 13 residues long. Deletions cut 4 bases from V and 3 bases from J, with 7 bases between. Germline CDR1 reads SGHAT; CDR2 reads FQNNGV. CDR3 protein: CASSSGTNQPQHF. DNA of the CDR3: TGTGCCAGCAGCTCAGGGACCAATCAGCCCCAGCATTTT.

The gene calls are TRBV30 and TRBJ1-5, with TRBD1 identical over 7 bases. CDR3 size: 16 residues. Trimming removed 0 bases from V and 3 bases from J; junction bases left unmatched: 8. Looked up from germline, CDR1 is GTSNPN and CDR2 is SVGIG (reference sequence). The CDR3 protein is CAWSVKRGTDNQPQHF. The CDR3 nucleotides read TGTGCCTGGAGTGTTAAGCGAGGGACAGACAATCAGCCCCAGCATTTT.

This clonotype came up a few times. This chain joins TRBV6-1 and TRBJ2-7; TRBD1 is a possible D gene (5 bases). The V and J ends lost 5 bases and 0 bases respectively, with 11 bases between them. The germline gives CDR1 MNHNS, CDR2 SASEGT. This CDR3 has 14 residues. For the CDR3, the DNA is TGTGCCAGCAGTCAAAAGGGGCGCTCCTACGAGCAGTACGTC. It is translated as CASSQKGRSYEQYV.

This clonotype was observed a handful of times. V and J are TRBV7-8 and TRBJ2-1; 8 bases fit TRBD2. CDR3 length: 12 residues. Per germline, CDR1 SGHVS and CDR2 FQNEAQ. The J segment lost 9 bases and the V segment lost 5 bases, leaving 3 bases of the junction unmatched. The CDR3 sequence: CASSIREGEQFF. CDR3 bases: TGTGCCAGCAGCATCCGGGAGGGTGAGCAGTTCTTC.

The rearrangement links TRBV30 to TRBJ2-1; 13 nucleotides align to TRBD2. V dropped 3 bases and J dropped 8; count of bases not matched to a gene: 4. This CDR3 is 14 amino acids long. Germline loops: CDR1 GTSNPN, CDR2 SVGIG (reference sequence). CDR3 sequence: CAWSRGLAGDEQFF. The DNA of the CDR3 is TGTGCCTGGAGCAGAGGACTAGCGGGAGATGAGCAGTTCTTC. The full variable domain, rest sourced from reference TRBV30 and TRBJ2-1, is SQTIHQWPATLVQPVGSPLSLECTVEGTSNPNLYWYRQAAGRGLQLLFYSVGIGQISSEVPQNLSASRPQDRQFILSSKKLLLSDSGFYLCAWSRGLAGDEQFFGPGTRLTVL.

This clonotype was detected many times. This chain links TRBV7-8 with TRBJ2-3; 8 bases fit TRBD1. The ends lost 5 bases at V and 3 bases at J; junction bases unmatched: 10. CDR1 and CDR2 from the germline V gene are SGHVS and FQNEAQ. The CDR3 length is 16 residues. Here the CDR3 reads CASSRGRQGRTDTQYF. The DNA of the CDR3 is TGTGCCAGCAGCCGCGGGCGACAGGGGCGTACAGATACGCAGTATTTT.

This clonotype was seen many times. This chain connects TRBV6-1 to TRBJ1-1; TRBD1 aligns across 10 bases. With V trimmed by 5 bases and J by 5 bases, 5 bases remained unmatched. This CDR3 is built from 14 residues. Germline V gene lookup returns CDR1 MNHNS and CDR2 SASEGT. CDR3 sequence reads: CASSIDRGQTEAFF. For the CDR3, the DNA is TGTGCCAGCAGTATCGACAGGGGGCAAACTGAAGCTTTCTTT.

V gene TRBV9 combines with J gene TRBJ1-2; D not certain. Per the germline V gene, CDR1 is SGDLS and CDR2 is YYNGEE. V lost 0 bases to trimming and J lost 2 bases, with 8 bases between them. The CDR3 runs to 14 residues. CDR3 sequence (DNA): TGTGCCAGCAGCGTAGACCAGACCAACTATGGCTACACCTTC. It translates to CASSVDQTNYGYTF.

This clonotype was recorded at least ten times. V is TRBV7-9 and J is TRBJ2-1; TRBD1 is a possible D gene (5 bases). Germline CDR1 reads SEHNR; CDR2 reads FQNEAQ (reference sequence). The V end lost 0 bases, the J end lost 7 bases, and 13 bases lay between the germline ends. The CDR3 covers 15 residues. DNA for the CDR3: TGTGCCAGCAGCTTAGCGGGGCTTCCCTTGAATGAGCAGTTCTTC. Its protein product is CASSLAGLPLNEQFF.

This clonotype was detected once. This may arise from a read error, as a much more abundant clone is one base away. The V and J genes are TRBV11-2 and TRBJ1-3, with D tentatively TRBD1 (6 bases). The CDR3 is 16 residues long. With 5 bases removed from V and 0 bases from J, the gap between germline ends came to 14 bases. Germline CDR1 is SGHAT and CDR2 is FQNNGV. This CDR3 reads CASSGRTERSGNTIYF. Here the CDR3 DNA reads TGTGCCAGCAGCGGGCGGACAGAGCGCTCTGGAAACACCATATATTTT.

This clonotype appeared many times. The V call is TRBV7-2, the J call TRBJ1-2; D is undetermined. The germline CDR1 and CDR2 sequences are SGHTA and FQGNSA. The V end was cut by 4 bases, the J end by 8 bases, with 20 bases between. This CDR3 contains 15 residues. The CDR3 nucleotides are TGTGCCAGCAGCTCCCAAACGGCGAGGGTAGGCGGCTACACCTTC. This sequence encodes CASSSQTARVGGYTF. Variable domain in full (rest from reference TRBV7-2 and TRBJ1-2): GAGVSQSPSNKVTEKGKDVELRCDPISGHTALYWYRQSLGQGLEFLIYFQGNSAPDKSGLPSDRFSAERTGGSVSTLTIQRTQQEDSAVYLCASSSQTARVGGYTFGSGTRLTVV.

There are a few counts of this clonotype. V gene TRBV4-1 combines with J gene TRBJ1-6; no definite D call. Per germline, CDR1 MGHRA and CDR2 YSYEKL. With 0 bases removed from V and 9 bases from J, the gap between germline ends came to 12 bases. This CDR3 is 15 amino acids long. DNA for the CDR3: TGCGCCAGCAGCCAAGATCGGGATCCGGGTTCACCCCTCCACTTT. As protein: CASSQDRDPGSPLHF.

This clonotype has ten or more counts. The V and J genes are TRBV7-2 and TRBJ2-1; the D gene is possibly TRBD2 (6 bases). Trimming shortened V by 5 bases and J by 8 bases, and 13 bases separated the two germline ends. This CDR3 is 13 amino acids long. Germline V gene lookup returns CDR1 SGHTA and CDR2 FQGNSA. CDR3 region: CASSPQEGDEQFF. CDR3 sequence (DNA): TGTGCCAGCAGCCCTCAGGAGGGCGATGAGCAGTTCTTC.

The V and J genes are TRBV6-2 or TRBV6-3 and TRBJ1-1; D is ambiguous. Germline V gives CDR1 MNHEY, CDR2 SVGEGT. V lost 2 bases and J lost 5, with 6 bases in between. This CDR3 has 12 residues. Here the CDR3 DNA reads TGTGCCAGCAGTTACAGGGTGACTGAAGCTTTCTTT. It specifies CASSYRVTEAFF.